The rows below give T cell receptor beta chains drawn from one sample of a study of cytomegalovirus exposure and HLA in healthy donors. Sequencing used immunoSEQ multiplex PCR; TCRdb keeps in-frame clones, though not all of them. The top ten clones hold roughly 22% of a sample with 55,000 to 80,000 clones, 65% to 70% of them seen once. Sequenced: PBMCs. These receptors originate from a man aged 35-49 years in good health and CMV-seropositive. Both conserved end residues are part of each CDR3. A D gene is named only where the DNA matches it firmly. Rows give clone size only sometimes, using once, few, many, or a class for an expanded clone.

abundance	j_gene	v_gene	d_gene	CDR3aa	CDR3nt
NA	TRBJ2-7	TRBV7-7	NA	CASSFLGGEQYF	TGTGCTAGCAGCTTTTTGGGAGGAGAGCAGTACTTC
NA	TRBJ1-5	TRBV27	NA	CASGTGTGGNQPQHF	TGTGCCAGCGGTACAGGGACCGGTGGCAATCAGCCCCAGCATTTT
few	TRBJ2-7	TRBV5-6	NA	CASSFGSGSYEQYF	TGTGCCAGCAGCTTTGGGTCCGGGTCCTACGAGCAGTACTTC
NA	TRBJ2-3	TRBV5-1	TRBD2	CASSQWGGGDSTDTQYF	TGCGCCAGCAGCCAATGGGGCGGGGGGGACAGCACAGATACGCAGTATTTT
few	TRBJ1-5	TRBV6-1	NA	CASSEARDQPQHF	TGTGCCAGCAGTGAAGCGCGGGATCAGCCCCAGCATTTT
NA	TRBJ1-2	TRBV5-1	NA	CASSYEGGSGYTF	TGCGCCAGCAGCTATGAAGGGGGTTCTGGCTACACCTTC
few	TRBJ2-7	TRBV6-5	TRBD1	CASSTSTGEQYF	TGTGCCAGCAGTACATCGACAGGGGAGCAGTACTTC
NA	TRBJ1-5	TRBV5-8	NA	CASSLGTVSNQPQHF	TGTGCCAGCAGCTTGGGGACAGTAAGCAATCAGCCCCAGCATTTT
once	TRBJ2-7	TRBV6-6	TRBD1	CASSDTGGHYEQYF	TGTGCCAGCAGTGATACAGGGGGCCACTACGAGCAGTACTTC
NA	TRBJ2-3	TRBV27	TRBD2	CASTSLRLAGSTDTQYF	TGTGCCAGCACCTCACTTCGACTAGCGGGAAGCACAGATACGCAGTATTTT
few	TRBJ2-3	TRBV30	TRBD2	CAWSVAGADTQYF	TGTGCCTGGAGTGTAGCGGGGGCAGATACGCAGTATTTT
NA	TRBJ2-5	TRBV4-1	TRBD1	CASSQDVGQGETQYF	TGCGCCAGCAGCCAAGATGTGGGACAGGGGGAGACCCAGTACTTC
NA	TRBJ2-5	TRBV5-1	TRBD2	CASSSQLAGVGETQYF	TGCGCCAGCAGCTCGCAACTAGCGGGGGTTGGAGAGACCCAGTACTTC
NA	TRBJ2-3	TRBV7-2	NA	CASSLYRAEDTQYF	TGTGCCAGCAGCTTATACAGGGCGGAAGATACGCAGTATTTT
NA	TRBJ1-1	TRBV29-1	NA	CSVDLGGLNTEAFF	TGCAGCGTTGATCTCGGGGGTCTGAACACTGAAGCTTTCTTT
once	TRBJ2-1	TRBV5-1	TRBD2	CASSFDNRTSGVFNEQFF	TGCGCCAGCAGCTTCGACAATAGGACTAGCGGGGTGTTTAATGAGCAGTTCTTC
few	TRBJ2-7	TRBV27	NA	CASGTGAPYEQYF	TGTGCCAGCGGCACAGGTGCCCCCTACGAGCAGTACTTC